What follows is one T cell receptor (beta chain) and its context. Its antigen is undetermined. The germline V gene has CDR1 MNHEY and CDR2 SVGAGI. CDR3 size: 15 residues. V was shortened by 7 bases and J by 5 bases, with 15 bases between the two germline ends. The record originates from a study of cytomegalovirus exposure and HLA in healthy donors. Study background: Early released data had tens of millions of unique TCRs, all coming from HLA-typed donors.

Despite likely unrecorded immune exposures, the donors were nominally healthy at the time of sampling. PCR primers comprised 60 Vbeta and 13 Jbeta primers. Profiled with immunoSEQ multiplex PCR; TCRdb holds only in-frame clones, not every one. The sample comprises roughly 200,000 clones, roughly 9.4% of which are singletons, and less than 1.5% rests with the top ten. Findings and caveats of the study: Analyses of presence and absence presupposed an approximately uniform sequencing depth across donors. There were a few CMV-associated chains whose specificity for CMV antigens was confirmed in vitro.

The V call is TRBV6-5, the J call TRBJ1-6; D is undetermined. The clonotype comes from a woman aged 25 to 39 in good health and CMV-seropositive. Sequencing was done on a sample of PBMCs. Here the CDR3 DNA reads TGTGCCAGCACTCCCTACGGACTGAATAATTCACCCCTCCACTTT. Amino acid sequence: CASTPYGLNNSPLHF.